This TCR beta chain comes out of a study of OX40 agonist ivuxolimab in advanced cancers. Study-wide background: The drug used for patients, ivuxolimab, was an agonistic anti-OX40 (CD134) antibody.

Regarding the study as a whole: At 0.1 to 3.0 mg/kg and by week 6, CD4+ and CD8+ T cells in the blood had expanded clonally.

Trimming took off 1 base at V and 0 bases at J, with 7 bases between the two ends. Germline V gene lookup returns CDR1 LGHNA and CDR2 YSLEER. The CDR3 runs 15 residues. As regards this clone: The antigen is unknown.

The assay was immunoSEQ multiplex PCR, and TCRdb's table has in-frame clones only and misses some. The sample shows tens of thousands of clones, roughly 90% of them seen only once. The sequencing here drew on CD4+ or CD8+ T cells sorted from blood, taken in a trial of the OX40 agonist ivuxolimab. The J gene is TRBJ2-1, the V gene TRBV4-3, with D tentatively TRBD2 (6 bases). The clonotype comes from an adult with an advanced solid tumor such as melanoma, head and neck, liver or kidney cancer. The chain's CDR3 is CASSQAGSSYNEQFF. For the CDR3, the DNA is TGCGCCAGCAGCCAAGCCGGGAGCTCCTACAATGAGCAGTTCTTC.